The clone carrying this T cell receptor (beta chain) was seen ten or more times. No antigen is known for it. Compared with germline, one end of the junction differs, possibly owing to a read error. The data were taken from a study of T cells in Graves' hyperthyroidism and ophthalmopathy. General observations from the study: The model's output predicted ophthalmopathy at a median of 6.5 months prior to onset.

Germline CDR1 reads SQVTM; CDR2 reads ANQGSEA. CDR3 length: 15 amino acids. The investigators amplified TCR beta CDR3 regions from RNA transcripts. The TCR CDR3 was amplified in a first-round RT-PCR using the HTBI primer set. MiXCR was run by TCRdb on the multiplex PCR reads, yielding one entry per CDR3 protein. Of approximately 520,000 distinct CDR3 sequences listed, around 22% are singletons. What was sequenced was blood. This clonotype was sampled from a woman in her twenties or thirties with Graves' ophthalmopathy. V usage is TRBV29-1 and J usage is TRBJ2-4, with 11 bases fitting TRBD1. The CDR3 bases are TGCAGCAGACCGGGACAGGGGGAGGCCAAAAACATTAAGTACTTC. It specifies CSRPGQGEAKNIKYF. Full variable domain (rest looked up from reference TRBV29-1 and TRBJ2-4): SAVISQKPSRDICQRGTSLTIQCQVDSQVTMMFWYRQQPGQSLTLIATANQGSEATYESGFVIDKFPISRPNLTFSTLTVSNMSPEDSSIYLCSRPGQGEAKNIKYFGAGTRLSVL.